The following is a T cell receptor (beta chain) sequence with its context. TCRdb's copy holds only in-frame clones and misses some; the assay was immunoSEQ multiplex PCR. The data contain about 260,000 clones, roughly 90% of them singletons. The data are from a study of blood T cell repertoires in COVID-19. About the research overall: Sites across the United States, Italy and Spain contributed samples from acute and convalescent COVID-19. PBMCs, B-cell-depleted T cells, or T cells were the source of the cDNA or gDNA that made up the material.

V was clipped by 0 bases and J by 5 bases, with 13 bases between them. The CDR3 consists of 15 residues. Per germline, CDR1 SNHLY and CDR2 FYNNEI. The clonotype comes from a man between 60 and 70 years old who had recovered from COVID-19. V and J are TRBV2 and TRBJ2-5, with a weak D call TRBD2 (7 bases). Sequences were obtained from peripheral blood. CDR3 DNA: TGTGCCAGCAGTGAAGCTGGGGGGGCAGGGGAGACCCAGTACTTC. Its translation is CASSEAGGAGETQYF.